The 23 T cell receptor beta chains below were found in one sample sequenced in a study of human T cells and chemical hapten exposure. TCRdb itself ran the RACE reads through MiXCR, one entry per CDR3 protein. There are approximately 90,000 distinct CDR3 sequences in the sample; about 10% occur only once, and more than 2% lies in the top ten. Noted time point: patch test 2, 6 weeks after DPC sensitization. Treatment noted: therapeutic diphenylcyclopropenone sensitization with weekly scalp DPC. This material consisted of whole blood, taken in connection with sensitization to the hapten diphenylcyclopropenone (DPC). These receptor sequences come from a middle-aged man with alopecia areata. Some clones in this sample may be carry-over from other donors' samples.

On this clonotype: This may be a read error, as it is one base from a much larger clone. The CDR3 bases are TGTGCCAGCAGCGTAGGGGACGGACTCTCTGGAAAAACCATATATTTT. Amino acids: CASSVGDGLSGKTIYF. The rearrangement joins TRBV9 to TRBJ1-3; tentatively, D is TRBD1 (5 bases). CDR1 is SGDLS, CDR2 YYNGEE, per germline. The CDR3 runs 16 residues.

This clonotype was picked up many times. The CDR3 protein is CASSLGIATNEKLFF. CDR3 DNA: TGTGCCAGCTCGCTAGGCATTGCAACTAATGAAAAACTGTTTTTT. The chain has TRBV18 and TRBJ1-4, with no clear D. CDR3 length: 15 residues. V lost 6 bases and J 0 bases, leaving 11 bases between the germline ends. Germline loops: CDR1 KGHSH, CDR2 LQKENI.

This chain uses TRBV29-1 with TRBJ2-5; no clear D gene. The germline gives CDR1 SQVTM, CDR2 ANQGSEA. Trimming took 7 bases from V and 1 from J, leaving 10 bases between them. The CDR3 has 12 amino acids. CDR3 nucleotide sequence: TGCAGCGGCTCAGGCTCCCAAGAGACCCAGTACTTC. Protein product: CSGSGSQETQYF.

The gene calls are TRBV7-3 and TRBJ2-2; the match to TRBD1 covers 10 bases. The V and J ends lost 3 bases and 3 bases, in that order; junction bases with no gene match: 7. Germline V gene lookup returns CDR1 SGHTA and CDR2 FQGTGA. There are 17 residues in the CDR3. This CDR3 reads CASSLKTGTGDTGELFF. The DNA for the CDR3 is TGTGCCAGCAGCTTGAAGACCGGGACAGGGGACACCGGGGAGCTGTTTTTT. Together with reference TRBV7-3 and TRBJ2-2, the CDR3 gives the full variable domain: GAGVSQTPSNKVTEKGKYVELRCDPISGHTALYWYRQSLGQGPEFLIYFQGTGAADDSGLPNDRFFAVRPEGSVSTLKIQRTERGDSAVYLCASSLKTGTGDTGELFFGEGSRLTVL.

This clonotype was seen more than once but under ten times. The rearrangement links TRBV5-1 to TRBJ2-3; D perhaps matches TRBD2 (6 bases). There are 15 residues in the CDR3. The V gene lost 4 bases and the J gene lost 3 bases, with 15 bases spanning the gap. The V gene's germline CDR1 is SGHRS and CDR2 YFSETQ. The CDR3 bases are TGCGCCAGCAGCCCCATAGCGGCCTTGACAGATACGCAGTATTTT. It yields the protein CASSPIAALTDTQYF. The full variable domain, its missing parts supplied by reference TRBV5-1 and TRBJ2-3, is KAGVTQTPRYLIKTRGQQVTLSCSPISGHRSVSWYQQTPGQGLQFLFEYFSETQRNKGNFPGRFSGRQFSNSRSEMNVSTLELGDSALYLCASSPIAALTDTQYFGPGTRLTVL.

The chain links TRBV28 to TRBJ2-7; the D gene is possibly TRBD1 (5 bases). The germline CDR1 and CDR2 sequences are MDHEN and SYDVKM. The CDR3 totals 15 residues. V was trimmed by 6 bases and J by 1 base, leaving 16 bases between them. In nucleotides, the CDR3 is TGTGCCAGCAGCACGGTGGGGCAGCTATCCTACGAGCAGTACTTC. Protein: CASSTVGQLSYEQYF.

The chain couples TRBV6-6 to TRBJ1-5; 8 bases map to TRBD1. The CDR3 runs 14 residues. Germline values: CDR1 MNHNY, CDR2 SVGAGI (reference sequence). V was pared by 7 bases and J by 3 bases, with 5 bases of the junction left unmatched. This CDR3 is CASTLGQVNQPQHF. CDR3 coding DNA: TGTGCCAGCACCCTGGGACAGGTCAATCAGCCCCAGCATTTT.

This clonotype appeared a few times. This chain uses TRBV7-2 with TRBJ2-6; D call uncertain. This CDR3 has 17 amino acids. Germline V gene data show CDR1 as SGHTA and CDR2 as FQGNSA. Trimming took off 1 base at V and 1 base at J, with 11 bases between the two ends. The CDR3 region has the DNA TGTGCCAGCAGCTTAGGTATAGGCGTATCTGGGGCCAACGTCCTGACTTTC. Encoded protein: CASSLGIGVSGANVLTF.

This clonotype was found many times. This chain joins TRBV28 and TRBJ2-5; TRBD2 aligns across 9 bases. Per the germline V gene, CDR1 is MDHEN and CDR2 is SYDVKM. With 5 bases clipped from V and 7 bases from J, the junction kept 26 bases outside the gene matches. The CDR3 length is 20 residues. The CDR3 reads CASSPFPGASGGLAGGTQYF. Here the CDR3 DNA reads TGTGCCAGCAGTCCGTTCCCGGGGGCGTCGGGGGGACTAGCCGGAGGGACCCAGTACTTC.

The chain joins TRBV7-2 to TRBJ2-1, with 9 bases identical to TRBD2. Losses at the gene ends were 1 base for V and 9 bases for J; bases not matched to a gene: 7. The CDR3 spans 15 residues. Germline loops: CDR1 SGHTA, CDR2 FQGNSA. CDR3 region: CASSLGGGRGGEQFF. The CDR3, as DNA: TGTGCCAGCAGCTTAGGTGGCGGGAGGGGAGGTGAGCAGTTCTTC. Based on the CDR3 plus reference TRBV7-2 and TRBJ2-1, the full variable domain is GAGVSQSPSNKVTEKGKDVELRCDPISGHTALYWYRQSLGQGLEFLIYFQGNSAPDKSGLPSDRFSAERTGGSVSTLTIQRTQQEDSAVYLCASSLGGGRGGEQFFGPGTRLTVL.

This chain links TRBV7-2 with TRBJ2-1; 10 nucleotides line up with TRBD2. CDR3 length: 20 amino acids. The V gene end was trimmed by 5 bases and the J gene end by 4 bases; junction bases not matched to a gene: 20. Germline lookup yields CDR1 SGHTA and CDR2 FQGNSA. The CDR3 loop is CASSPNKTTPTSGTYNEQFF. CDR3 nucleotide sequence: TGTGCCAGCAGCCCAAACAAAACCACCCCAACTAGCGGGACATACAATGAGCAGTTCTTC.

At least ten counts were recorded for this clonotype. The chain employs TRBV24-1 and TRBJ2-5; 7 bases fit TRBD2. Germline lookup yields CDR1 KGHDR and CDR2 SFDVKD. The CDR3 contains 12 residues. After removal of 9 bases from V and 5 bases from J, the junction contained 5 bases not matched to a gene. CDR3 in DNA: TGTGCCACCTCCGGGACTACTGAGACCCAGTACTTC. This gives the protein CATSGTTETQYF.

This clonotype was seen only a few times. The V and J genes are TRBV12-3 or TRBV12-4 and TRBJ2-5; 8 bases agree with TRBD1. There are 12 residues in the CDR3. Trimming at V came to 5 bases and at J to 6 bases, leaving 2 bases not matched to a gene. CDR3 bases: TGTGCCAGCAGTGGACAGGGCAAGACCCAGTACTTC. It encodes CASSGQGKTQYF.

There are a few counts of this clonotype. The V gene is TRBV29-1, the J gene TRBJ2-1; maybe TRBD2 (5 bases). This CDR3 region has 10 residues. The germline V and J ends were trimmed by 4 bases and 13 bases, with 11 bases remaining between them. The V gene's germline CDR1 is SQVTM and CDR2 ANQGSEA. The CDR3 coding sequence is TGCAGCGTTGCCGAGGGTCAACAGTTCTTC. It is translated as CSVAEGQQFF.

This clonotype was detected many times. J is TRBJ1-3 and V is TRBV28; a possible D gene is TRBD1 (5 bases). V lost 3 bases to trimming and J lost 3 bases, with 9 bases between them. Germline CDR1 and CDR2: MDHEN and SYDVKM. This CDR3 contains 14 residues. CDR3 in DNA: TGTGCCAGCAGTTTTCGGGGACTTGGAAACACCATATATTTT. It codes for CASSFRGLGNTIYF.

This clonotype was found a few times. The gene calls are TRBV6-1 and TRBJ1-2; unclear D gene. Germline V gene sequence: CDR1 MNHNS, CDR2 SASEGT. The CDR3 consists of 13 residues. V gave up 6 bases and J gave up 5 bases, with 13 bases separating them. The CDR3 sequence: CASRGRGTYGYTF. The CDR3 DNA is TGTGCCAGCAGAGGGCGGGGTACATATGGCTACACCTTC.

This chain uses TRBV12-3 or TRBV12-4 with TRBJ2-1, with D perhaps matching TRBD1 (5 bases). This CDR3 contains 13 residues. Trimming took off 4 bases at V and 7 bases at J, with 11 bases between the two ends. The DNA for the CDR3 is TGTGCCAGCAGTTCCTACAGGTGGAATGAGCAGTTCTTC. It is translated as CASSSYRWNEQFF.

This clonotype was picked up a small number of times. This sequence joins TRBV27 and TRBJ1-5, with 7 nucleotides matching TRBD1. Germline CDR1 and CDR2: MNHEY and SMNVEV (reference sequence). The CDR3 has 16 amino acids. Losses at the gene ends were 4 bases for V and 1 base for J; bases not matched to a gene: 7. CDR3 coding DNA: TGTGCCAGCAGTTCCGGGACAGCAATCAGCAATCAGCCCCAGCATTTT. Translated, it gives CASSSGTAISNQPQHF.

The gene calls are TRBV29-1 and TRBJ2-7; D is perhaps TRBD2 (5 bases). The CDR3 totals 12 residues. Germline V gene sequence: CDR1 SQVTM, CDR2 ANQGSEA. The V end was cut by 0 bases, the J end by 4 bases, with 7 bases between. As DNA, the CDR3 is TGCAGCGTTGAAGATGAGGGTTACGAGCAGTACTTC. Amino acids: CSVEDEGYEQYF.

The chain is built from TRBV9 and TRBJ2-7, with 8 bases matching TRBD1. Losses at the gene ends were 0 bases for V and 5 bases for J; bases not matched to a gene: 7. There are 15 residues in the CDR3. In germline, CDR1 is SGDLS, CDR2 YYNGEE. DNA for the CDR3: TGTGCCAGCAGCGTAGCTGGACAGGGATCCCACGAGCAGTACTTC. Protein sequence: CASSVAGQGSHEQYF.

This clonotype was seen a few times. V usage is TRBV18 and J usage is TRBJ2-5; D is undetermined. V was clipped by 2 bases and J by 3 bases, with 7 bases between them. The CDR3 is 13 amino acids. Germline lookup yields CDR1 KGHSH and CDR2 LQKENI. Written as DNA, the CDR3 is TGTGCCAGCTCACCAAACACTGAAGAGACCCAGTACTTC. This sequence encodes CASSPNTEETQYF.

J is TRBJ2-1 and V is TRBV9, with 9 bases lining up with TRBD2. This CDR3 has 16 residues. Trimming cost V 1 base and J 4 bases; bases outside gene matches: 6. Germline V gene sequence: CDR1 SGDLS, CDR2 YYNGEE. The CDR3 DNA follows: TGTGCCAGCAGCGTATTAGAACTAGCGGGTTACAATGAGCAGTTCTTC. It encodes CASSVLELAGYNEQFF.

At least ten counts were recorded for this clonotype. The J gene is TRBJ2-1, the V gene TRBV7-3, with 14 bases fitting TRBD2. CDR1 and CDR2 from the germline V gene are SGHTA and FQGTGA. V dropped 1 base and J dropped 4; count of bases not matched to a gene: 3. This CDR3 is 17 amino acids long. The CDR3 bases are TGTGCCAGCAGCTTAATAGGGACTAGCGGGGGTTACAATGAGCAGTTCTTC. As protein: CASSLIGTSGGYNEQFF.